A selection of T cell receptor beta chains follows, all from one sample in a study of T cells after yellow fever vaccination. TCRdb itself ran the 5' RACE reads through MiXCR, one entry per CDR3 protein. Of 510,000 or so distinct CDR3 sequences listed, approximately 21% are singletons. The sequenced sample was PBMCs, obtained 15 days after the yellow fever booster vaccination. The origin of the receptors is a man in his thirties or forties who received the YFV17D yellow fever vaccine. CDR3s leave out the opening cysteine and the closing phenylalanine or tryptophan. The D gene is left open where the match is weak.

v_call	d_call	j_call	cdr3_aa
TRBV7-2	-	TRBJ1-1	ASSSLAGNTEAF
TRBV29-1	TRBD1	TRBJ1-6	SVAQGYNSPLH
TRBV2	-	TRBJ2-3	ASSAGLENLSTDTQY
TRBV12-3/TRBV12-4	-	TRBJ2-3	ASSYQGGDTQY
TRBV5-1	-	TRBJ2-3	ASSLGAEFTDTQY
TRBV30	-	TRBJ1-1	ASRSFQNTEAF
TRBV28	-	TRBJ1-1	ASSFGYSAF
TRBV6-5	-	TRBJ1-1	ASSYSGWQGIPAAF
TRBV9	-	TRBJ2-1	ASSVVGSEQF
TRBV7-2	TRBD1	TRBJ2-5	ASRWTGMETQY
TRBV15	TRBD1	TRBJ2-6	ATSTIEMGDRGPGANVLT
TRBV6-5	TRBD2	TRBJ2-2	ASSFSGKATGELF
TRBV29-1	-	TRBJ1-4	SALQWTNEKLF
TRBV6-1	TRBD2	TRBJ2-3	ASSITPGLRTDTQY
TRBV29-1	TRBD2	TRBJ2-1	SSSGSSSYNEQF
TRBV15	-	TRBJ2-3	ATSRESTQRHADTQY
TRBV20-1	TRBD2	TRBJ2-1	SAEWGLAGVGEQF
TRBV6-1	-	TRBJ1-6	ASSQPGGVAAPLH
TRBV7-6	-	TRBJ2-3	ASSSQTTSTDTQY
TRBV12-3/TRBV12-4	-	TRBJ2-3	ASSQTGPRSTDTQY
TRBV20-1	-	TRBJ2-3	SARDRDQLDTQY
TRBV5-1	TRBD1	TRBJ2-7	ASSRTTGALYEQY
TRBV15	TRBD1	TRBJ1-1	ATSMTGANTEAF
TRBV9	TRBD2	TRBJ2-3	ASSVTLAGGPMADTQY
TRBV12-3/TRBV12-4	TRBD2	TRBJ2-3	ASSLWETSGRKDTQY
TRBV28	-	TRBJ2-5	ASSPPGSEETQY
TRBV29-1	TRBD1	TRBJ2-5	SVAGQGVETQY
TRBV27	TRBD2	TRBJ2-1	ASSFQTSGRAMGNEQF
TRBV5-1	-	TRBJ2-3	ASSLTGISDTQY
TRBV6-1	-	TRBJ2-2	ASIDRSVDGELF
TRBV5-1	TRBD2	TRBJ2-7	ASSSGTSIGEQY
TRBV28	-	TRBJ2-7	ASSLDRSRAEQY
TRBV6-2/TRBV6-3	TRBD2	TRBJ2-1	ASIFQAGPSSEQF
TRBV15	TRBD2	TRBJ2-5	ATSRTSGVQETQY
TRBV27	TRBD2	TRBJ2-7	ASSPGLAGKGY
TRBV20-1	TRBD2	TRBJ2-3	SARLAGGLDTQY
TRBV7-2	-	TRBJ2-1	ASSLHFRGSYNEQF
TRBV20-1	-	TRBJ2-2	SATSGKNTGELF